The 25 T cell receptor beta chains in this list originate from one sample, sequenced in a study of CD8 T cells in Susac syndrome. A quantity of about 0.45 to 1 ug RNA underwent reverse transcription using random hexamers. Each CDR3 protein gets one entry after TCRdb re-called the immunoSEQ multiplex PCR reads with MiXCR. Counted here are around 80,000 distinct CDR3 sequences, roughly 93% occurring once; the ten biggest clones make up roughly 0.24%. Sequenced material: CD8+ T cells from PBMCs. The receptors here all came from a human donor in good health.

The chain employs TRBV13 and TRBJ1-6; possible D gene TRBD1, 6 bases. The CDR3 extends over 13 amino acids. The ends were cut back, 2 bases at V and 9 bases at J, with 8 bases in the middle. Germline CDR1 reads PRHDT; CDR2 reads FYEKMQ (reference sequence). The CDR3 is CASSLQGSSPLHF. CDR3 coding DNA: TGTGCCAGCAGCTTACAGGGGAGTTCACCCCTCCACTTT.

The genes are TRBV7-9 and TRBJ2-1; 11 bases align to TRBD2. Looked up from germline, CDR1 is SEHNR and CDR2 is FQNEAQ (reference sequence). The V gene end was trimmed by 0 bases and the J gene end by 8 bases; junction bases not matched to a gene: 6. This CDR3 comprises 16 residues. CDR3 bases: TGTGCCAGCAGCTTAGCGATTAGCGGGAGGGCCGATGAGCAGTTCTTC. It encodes CASSLAISGRADEQFF.

This clonotype was recorded once. CDR3 in amino acids: CASSLGQGWEQYF. The CDR3 nucleotides are TGCGCCAGCAGCTTGGGACAGGGGTGGGAGCAGTACTTC. The chain joins TRBV5-1 to TRBJ2-7; TRBD1 agrees at 8 bases. Looked up from germline, CDR1 is SGHRS and CDR2 is YFSETQ. The J segment lost 7 bases and the V segment lost 0 bases, leaving 3 bases of the junction unmatched. This CDR3 has 13 residues. The full variable domain, in which reference TRBV5-1 and TRBJ2-7 provide the parts outside the CDR3, is KAGVTQTPRYLIKTRGQQVTLSCSPISGHRSVSWYQQTPGQGLQFLFEYFSETQRNKGNFPGRFSGRQFSNSRSEMNVSTLELGDSALYLCASSLGQGWEQYFGPGTRLTVT.

The chain joins TRBV29-1 to TRBJ1-2; TRBD1 matches at 9 bases. Germline lookup yields CDR1 SQVTM and CDR2 ANQGSEA. The CDR3 contains 14 residues. V was pared by 4 bases and J by 8 bases, with 11 bases of the junction left unmatched. The CDR3 nucleotides read TGCAGCGTTGCTCGGACAGGGGAGGTGGAGGGCTACACCTTC. This encodes CSVARTGEVEGYTF.

Points on this clonotype: A read error may account for a junction end that differs from germline. This chain uses TRBV20-1 with TRBJ1-2, with D possibly being TRBD1 (5 bases). This CDR3 has 11 amino acids. The germline gives CDR1 DFQATT, CDR2 SNEGSKA (reference sequence). CDR3 DNA: TGCAGTGCTAGGGTCGACAGCCGCGAGTCCTTC. Encoded protein: CSARVDSRESF.

This rearrangement joins TRBV11-2 to TRBJ2-5, with D hard to call. Trimming stripped 1 base from V and 0 bases from J, with 12 bases between. The length of the CDR3 is 16 residues. Germline CDR1 is SGHAT and CDR2 is FQNNGV. The CDR3 DNA is TGTGCCAGCAGCTTAGGGTCAGGATGGTACCAAGAGACCCAGTACTTC. This sequence encodes CASSLGSGWYQETQYF.

The chain recombines TRBV19 with TRBJ2-1, with TRBD1 matching 9 bases. Germline assignment: CDR1 LNHDA and CDR2 SQIVND (reference sequence). The CDR3 length is 15 residues. V dropped 3 bases and J dropped 9; count of bases not matched to a gene: 9. For the CDR3, the DNA is TGTGCCAGTAGTATTCCCCGGACAGGGGTGATTGAGCAGTTCTTC. Its protein product is CASSIPRTGVIEQFF. The whole variable domain, filled in from reference TRBV19 and TRBJ2-1, reads DGGITQSPKYLFRKEGQNVTLSCEQNLNHDAMYWYRQDPGQGLRLIYYSQIVNDFQKGDIAEGYSVSREKKESFPLTVTSAQKNPTAFYLCASSIPRTGVIEQFFGPGTRLTVL.

V gene TRBV12-3 or TRBV12-4 combines with J gene TRBJ2-5; 8 nucleotides agree with TRBD2. J lost 5 bases, V lost 2 bases, and 4 bases had no gene match. This CDR3 is 14 amino acids long. The CDR3 here is CASSLLAGLETQYF. The CDR3 DNA follows: TGTGCCAGCAGTTTACTAGCGGGCCTTGAGACCCAGTACTTC.

The chain is built from TRBV19 and TRBJ2-1; no definite D call. Germline values: CDR1 LNHDA, CDR2 SQIVND (reference sequence). V was pared by 1 base and J by 12 bases, with 10 bases between. This CDR3 has 12 amino acids. This chain's CDR3 is CASSIGLSGQFF. The CDR3 nucleotides are TGTGCCAGTAGTATAGGGCTTTCGGGGCAGTTCTTC.

The chain carries TRBV5-6 and TRBJ2-7; no clear D gene. CDR1 is SGHDT, CDR2 YYEEEE, per germline. CDR3 length: 13 amino acids. V lost 4 bases to trimming and J lost 4 bases, with 12 bases between them. CDR3 loop: CASSKTRLYEQYF. The CDR3 bases are TGTGCCAGCAGCAAGACCCGACTGTACGAGCAGTACTTC. The full variable domain, in which reference TRBV5-6 and TRBJ2-7 provide the parts outside the CDR3, is DAGVTQSPTHLIKTRGQQVTLRCSPKSGHDTVSWYQQALGQGPQFIFQYYEEEERQRGNFPDRFSGHQFPNYSSELNVNALLLGDSALYLCASSKTRLYEQYFGPGTRLTVT.

The chain joins TRBV24-1 to TRBJ2-3; a weak D match, TRBD1 (5 bases). Germline CDR1 is KGHDR and CDR2 is SFDVKD. This CDR3 has 14 amino acids. Trimming took off 5 bases at V and 1 base at J, with 9 bases between the two ends. Here the CDR3 DNA reads TGTGCCACCAGTGGACAGACCCGCACAGATACGCAGTATTTT. Its translation is CATSGQTRTDTQYF.

This chain connects TRBV15 to TRBJ2-3; possible D gene TRBD1, 7 bases. The germline gives CDR1 LNHNV, CDR2 YYDKDF (reference sequence). The V and J ends lost 10 bases and 6 bases respectively, with 20 bases between them. The CDR3 contains 14 residues. This CDR3 reads CASRGDGSADTQYF. CDR3 nucleotide sequence: TGTGCCAGCAGGGGGGACGGGAGTGCGGATACGCAGTATTTT. Together with reference TRBV15 and TRBJ2-3, the CDR3 gives the full variable domain: DAMVIQNPRYQVTQFGKPVTLSCSQTLNHNVMYWYQQKSSQAPKLLFHYYDKDFNNEADTPDNFQSRRPNTSFCFLDIRSPGLGDTAMYLCASRGDGSADTQYFGPGTRLTVL.

This chain uses TRBV28 with TRBJ2-5, with 12 bases lining up with TRBD2. The germline V gene has CDR1 MDHEN and CDR2 SYDVKM. This CDR3 has 17 amino acids. J gave up 4 bases and V 7 bases, and 13 bases lay outside the gene matches. The CDR3 sequence is CASTGLAGTTRGETQYF. In DNA, the CDR3 is TGTGCCAGCACAGGACTAGCGGGAACCACACGGGGAGAGACCCAGTACTTC.

The table lists this clonotype with a count of one. This chain links TRBV4-3 with TRBJ2-7, with TRBD2 matching over 15 bases. The CDR3 covers 16 residues. Germline values: CDR1 LGHNA, CDR2 YSLEER. V lost 3 bases and J lost 4; bases outside the gene matches: 4. CDR3 sequence (DNA): TGCGCCAGCAGCCAGGGGACTAGCGGGGGGAAGTACGAGCAGTACTTC. It yields the protein CASSQGTSGGKYEQYF.

J is TRBJ1-2 and V is TRBV5-6, with D unresolved. Germline lookup yields CDR1 SGHDT and CDR2 YYEEEE. Trimming took 0 bases from V and 14 from J, leaving 11 bases between them. The CDR3 is 11 residues long. The CDR3 sequence is CASSLGGGLTF. CDR3 sequence (DNA): TGTGCCAGCAGCTTGGGCGGAGGGCTTACCTTC.

This chain uses TRBV11-2 with TRBJ2-7, with a weak D call TRBD1 (5 bases). The CDR3 covers 13 residues. The germline CDR1 and CDR2 sequences are SGHAT and FQNNGV. Trimming removed 2 bases from V and 4 bases from J, with 9 bases in between. CDR3 protein: CASSLQGGYEQYF. The DNA of the CDR3 is TGTGCCAGCAGCTTACAGGGTGGGTACGAGCAGTACTTC.

The chain combines TRBV29-1 with TRBJ2-1, with D hard to call. In germline, CDR1 is SQVTM, CDR2 ANQGSEA. V lost 0 bases and J 2 bases, leaving 14 bases between the germline ends. The CDR3 loop spans 16 amino acids. The CDR3 DNA reads as TGCAGCGTTGAAGAGTTAACGCACCAAACCTACAATGAGCAGTTCTTC. Translated, it gives CSVEELTHQTYNEQFF.

This chain joins TRBV27 and TRBJ2-3, with TRBD2 matching 9 bases. Per the germline V gene, CDR1 is MNHEY and CDR2 is SMNVEV (reference sequence). V shed 3 bases and J 4 bases; nucleotides not matched to a gene: 5. The CDR3 loop spans 15 amino acids. CDR3 protein: CASSLREGWPDTQYF. In DNA, the CDR3 is TGTGCCAGCAGTTTGCGGGAGGGTTGGCCAGATACGCAGTATTTT.

This clonotype was recorded once. V is TRBV6-5 and J is TRBJ2-7; no clear D. V was trimmed by 4 bases and J by 5 bases, leaving 9 bases between them. This CDR3 is built from 12 residues. Germline lookup yields CDR1 MNHEY and CDR2 SVGAGI. This CDR3 is CASSSHPNEQYF. DNA of the CDR3: TGTGCCAGCAGTTCCCACCCGAACGAGCAGTACTTC.

The V call is TRBV28, the J call TRBJ2-1; D might be TRBD2 (5 bases). CDR3 size: 16 residues. Germline V gene sequence: CDR1 MDHEN, CDR2 SYDVKM. Trimming took 8 bases from V and 0 from J, leaving 17 bases between them. CDR3 DNA sequence: TGTGCCAGCTCCGCGGAGGCCCTAAGCTCCTACAATGAGCAGTTCTTC. Its protein product is CASSAEALSSYNEQFF.

This rearrangement joins TRBV21-1 to TRBJ2-7; TRBD1, the table's D call, lacks a check against the DNA. TRBV21-1 is a known pseudogene. There are 14 residues in the CDR3. In nucleotides, the CDR3 is TGTGCCAGCAGCAGTTGGACAGGGGGCTTCGAGCAGTACGTC. Translating gives CASSSWTGGFEQYV.

The rearrangement joins TRBV29-1 to TRBJ2-7, with D uncertain. Trimming removed 6 bases from V and 3 bases from J, with 9 bases in between. This CDR3 is 11 amino acids long. CDR1 is SQVTM, CDR2 ANQGSEA, per germline. In nucleotides, the CDR3 is TGCAGCGTCGCCATGGACTACGAGCAGTACGTC. Residues: CSVAMDYEQYV.

The V gene is TRBV12-3 or TRBV12-4, the J gene TRBJ2-7; 9 bases are a match to TRBD2. The CDR3 spans 13 residues. Trimming took 8 bases from V and 4 from J; bases not matched to a gene: 6. As DNA, the CDR3 is TGTGCCAGCGCGGGAGGGGGAGGATACGAGCAGTACGTC. Amino acid sequence: CASAGGGGYEQYV.

The gene calls are TRBV27 and TRBJ1-5; a possible D gene is TRBD1 (5 bases). CDR3 length equals 16 residues. Germline CDR1 is MNHEY and CDR2 is SMNVEV (reference sequence). V dropped 2 bases and J dropped 5 bases, with 16 bases sitting between them. The CDR3 reads CASSLGNGGADQPQHF. Written as DNA, the CDR3 is TGTGCCAGCAGTTTAGGGAACGGAGGGGCGGATCAGCCCCAGCATTTT.

This chain links TRBV27 with TRBJ2-7, with D tentatively TRBD1 (5 bases). CDR3 length: 13 amino acids. V was pared by 0 bases and J by 7 bases, with 10 bases between. Germline V gives CDR1 MNHEY, CDR2 SMNVEV (reference sequence). CDR3 sequence: CASSLSGSGEQYF. The DNA for the CDR3 is TGTGCCAGCAGTTTATCGGGTTCAGGGGAGCAGTACTTC.